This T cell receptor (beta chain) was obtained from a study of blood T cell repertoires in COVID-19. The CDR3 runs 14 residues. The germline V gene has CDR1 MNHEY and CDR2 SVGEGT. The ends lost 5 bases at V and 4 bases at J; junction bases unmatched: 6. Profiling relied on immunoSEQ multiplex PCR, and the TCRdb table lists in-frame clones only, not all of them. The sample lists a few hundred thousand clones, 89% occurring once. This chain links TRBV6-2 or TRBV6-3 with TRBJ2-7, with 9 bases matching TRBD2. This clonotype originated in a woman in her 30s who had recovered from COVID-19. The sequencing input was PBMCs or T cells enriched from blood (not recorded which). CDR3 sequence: CASSILAGTYEQYF. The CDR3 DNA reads TGTGCCAGCAGTATTCTAGCGGGAACTTACGAGCAGTACTTC.